The text below deals with one T cell receptor (beta chain). Original handling: Amplifying reference gene primers gave estimates of nucleated cell counts. The repertoire was sequenced with immunoSEQ multiplex PCR; TCRdb's copy has only in-frame clones and lacks some. Clone size and the V and J calls come from that table; the DNA yielded D and trimming. The repertoire holds more than 90,000 clones, with approximately 85% as singletons. CDR1 SGHDT and CDR2 YYEEEE come from the germline V gene. This CDR3 contains 14 residues. Trimming stripped 4 bases from V and 4 bases from J, with 14 bases between. The sample is drawn from a study of blood T cell repertoires in COVID-19. Study at large: Samples representing acute and convalescent COVID-19 were sourced from the United States, Italy and Spain. From T cells, B-cell-depleted T cells, or PBMCs came the material, which was cDNA or gDNA.

The chain has TRBV5-6 and TRBJ2-5, with D possibly TRBD1 on 6 matching bases. The sequencing input was peripheral blood. The clonotype was recovered from a man in his forties or fifties with acute or convalescent COVID-19. The CDR3 reads CASSLRGWGETQYF. The DNA for the CDR3 is TGTGCCAGCAGCCTGAGGGGGTGGGGAGAGACCCAGTACTTC. The whole variable domain, filled in from reference TRBV5-6 and TRBJ2-5, reads DAGVTQSPTHLIKTRGQQVTLRCSPKSGHDTVSWYQQALGQGPQFIFQYYEEEERQRGNFPDRFSGHQFPNYSSELNVNALLLGDSALYLCASSLRGWGETQYFGPGTRLLVL.